This T cell receptor beta chain was observed in a study of CD8+ T cells in alopecia areata. The count of this clone is one. What it binds is not known. cDNA prepared by RNA extraction and subsequent reverse transcription served as the template for sequencing. TCRdb's table, derived via immunoSEQ multiplex PCR, lists solely in-frame clones and lacks some. The repertoire holds about 140,000 clones, around 86% seen once, with roughly 13% in the top ten. General study results and limits: Treatment with tofacitinib significantly lowered scalp clonality and reduced expanded CD8+ clones among the top 100.

Treatment indicated: oral pan-JAK inhibitor, 5-10 mg twice daily. Germline V gene lookup returns CDR1 SEHNR and CDR2 FQNEAQ (reference sequence). Trimming pared 4 bases from V and 5 bases from J, leaving 15 bases between. The CDR3 extends over 14 amino acids. The material was CD8+ T cells sorted from blood, obtained at week 4, from a patient treated with tofacitinib. The TCR comes from a human donor with alopecia areata. The V and J genes are TRBV7-9 and TRBJ2-7; perhaps D is TRBD1 or TRBD2 (5 bases each). The CDR3 sequence is CASSSRQGSDEQYF. The CDR3 DNA follows: TGTGCCAGCAGCTCCCGGCAGGGTAGCGACGAGCAGTACTTC.